The rows below give T cell receptor beta chains drawn from one sample of a study of blood T cell repertoires in COVID-19. The assay was immunoSEQ multiplex PCR, and TCRdb's table has in-frame clones only and misses some. The repertoire consists of 300,000 or so clones, with around nine tenths occurring once and the leading ten covering around 2.5%. Sequenced sample: PBMCs or T cells enriched from blood (not recorded which). These receptors originate from a man aged 55 to 70 who had recovered from COVID-19. CDR3s include the opening cysteine and the closing phenylalanine or tryptophan. The order of the fields is V gene, CDR3 length, clone size, J gene, CDR3 protein. Clone size is given for some rows only: seen once, a few or many times, or a class if the clone is expanded.

TRBV7-6	14	-	TRBJ1-4	CASSRLPGTEKLFF
TRBV11-3	13	-	TRBJ1-4	CASSLVSGRELFF
TRBV3-1/TRBV3-2	15	-	TRBJ1-2	CASSQVGTGYYGYTF
TRBV6-6	16	-	TRBJ2-1	CASRLAGGSRRDEQFF
TRBV5-1	15	-	TRBJ2-1	CASKIPTGGHNEQFF
TRBV5-4	14	-	TRBJ2-7	CASSLSLNPYEQYF
TRBV4-3	17	-	TRBJ2-3	CASSQFRTSGNTDTQYF
TRBV30	15	-	TRBJ2-2	CAWSPPPLNTGELFF
TRBV27	14	-	TRBJ1-5	CASSSYTGDQPQHF
TRBV27	16	-	TRBJ2-1	CASTDILRASYNEQFF
TRBV5-8	16	-	TRBJ1-6	CASSLRSGRSNSPLHF
TRBV5-6	16	-	TRBJ2-7	CASSAGTSGSSYEQYF
TRBV19	16	-	TRBJ2-1	CASSIDLGLSYNEQFF
TRBV18	16	-	TRBJ2-7	CASSIGASGNSYEQYF
TRBV5-6	17	-	TRBJ2-2	CASSLASTSGISGELFF
TRBV5-8	13	-	TRBJ2-1	CASSQQGAYEQFF
TRBV6-5	12	once	TRBJ1-1	CASRDRYTEAFF
TRBV13	15	-	TRBJ2-1	CASSGRDSSYNEQFF
TRBV4-1	13	-	TRBJ2-1	CASSPPIYNEQFF
TRBV18	14	-	TRBJ1-4	CASSPEQGNEKLFF
TRBV11-2	16	-	TRBJ1-3	CASSSYPGGAVNTIYF
TRBV6-1	12	-	TRBJ1-2	CASSEESGGYTF